This T cell receptor beta chain was identified during a study of blood T cell repertoires in COVID-19. Study in general: COVID-19 samples from acute and convalescent phases originated in the United States, Italy and Spain. Nucleic acid was either cDNA or gDNA, and it came from T cells, B-cell-depleted T cells, or PBMCs.

Germline CDR1 is MNHNS and CDR2 is SASEGT. The CDR3 extends over 13 amino acids. V lost 2 bases to trimming and J lost 7 bases, with 8 bases between them. Seattle enrolled patients during active infection and tracked them longitudinally. Original data processing: From reference gene primer amplification, estimates of nucleated cell counts were derived. Repertoires were generated with immunoSEQ multiplex PCR, while TCRdb's copy carries only in-frame clones and drops some. V, J and clone size reflect that table, while D and trimming were determined from the DNA. Of roughly 170,000 clones listed, roughly 89% are singletons.

Sequencing was carried out using peripheral blood. V gene TRBV6-1 combines with J gene TRBJ1-4, with D unresolved. The receptor was isolated from a woman aged 70-85 years with COVID-19, enrolled during active disease. CDR3 loop: CASSELNSEKLFF. The CDR3 DNA is TGTGCCAGCAGTGAATTGAACTCTGAAAAACTGTTTTTT.